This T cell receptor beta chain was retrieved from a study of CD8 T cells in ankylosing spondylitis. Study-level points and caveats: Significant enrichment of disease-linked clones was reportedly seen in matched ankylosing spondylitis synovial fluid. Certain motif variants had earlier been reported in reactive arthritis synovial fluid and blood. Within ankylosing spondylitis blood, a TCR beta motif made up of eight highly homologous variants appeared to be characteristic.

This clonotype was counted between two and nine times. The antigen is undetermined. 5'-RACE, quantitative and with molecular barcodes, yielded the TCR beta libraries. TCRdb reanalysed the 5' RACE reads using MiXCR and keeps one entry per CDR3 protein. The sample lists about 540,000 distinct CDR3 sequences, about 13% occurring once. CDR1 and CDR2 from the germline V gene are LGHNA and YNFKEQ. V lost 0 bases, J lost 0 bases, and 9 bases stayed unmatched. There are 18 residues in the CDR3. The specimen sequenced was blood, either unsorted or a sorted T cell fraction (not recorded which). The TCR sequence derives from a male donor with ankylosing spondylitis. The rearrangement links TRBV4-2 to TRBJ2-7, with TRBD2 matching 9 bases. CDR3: CASSQEGIAGVTSYEQYF. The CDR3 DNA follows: TGTGCCAGCAGCCAAGAAGGGATAGCGGGAGTCACCTCCTACGAGCAGTACTTC.